A single sample is the source of the 5 T cell receptor beta chains below, sequenced in a study of cytotoxic CD8 clonotypes in ibrutinib-treated CLL. Clones were read by immunoSEQ multiplex PCR, and TCRdb kept only the in-frame ones, dropping some. The data hold some 150,000 clones, with 75% to 85% observed a single time. Sequencing was performed on PBMCs, taken after 12 months of ibrutinib treatment. Every receptor here comes from a human donor with chronic lymphocytic leukemia.

V usage is TRBV30 and J usage is TRBJ1-5; 8 bases line up with TRBD1. This CDR3 region has 13 residues. The J segment lost 4 bases and the V segment lost 1 base, leaving 0 bases of the junction unmatched. Germline CDR1 reads GTSNPN; CDR2 reads SVGIG (reference sequence). The CDR3 is CAWSGTGNQPQHF. For the CDR3, the DNA is TGTGCCTGGAGTGGGACAGGGAATCAGCCCCAGCATTTT.

V and J are TRBV5-1 and TRBJ2-7; D might be TRBD1 (6 bases). Germline V CDR1 and CDR2: SGHRS, YFSETQ. V lost 2 bases, J lost 0 bases, and 12 bases lay in between. The CDR3 is 15 amino acids. CDR3 DNA: TGCGCCAGCAGCTTCGGAGACAGGAGCTCCTACGAGCAGTACTTC. Encoded protein: CASSFGDRSSYEQYF.

This chain links TRBV7-2 with TRBJ2-7, with a weak D call TRBD2 (6 bases). Germline V CDR1 and CDR2: SGHTA, FQGNSA. This CDR3 contains 17 residues. V lost 1 base and J lost 0, with 16 bases in between. Written as DNA, the CDR3 is TGTGCCAGCAGCTTAGGGAATAGCGGTCCGAGCTCCTACGAGCAGTACTTC. It is translated as CASSLGNSGPSSYEQYF.

This clone turned up a few times. The V call is TRBV5-4, the J call TRBJ1-1; D gene uncertain. Germline V gene data show CDR1 as SGHNT and CDR2 as YYREEE (reference sequence). There are 12 residues in the CDR3. V was shortened by 0 bases and J by 11 bases, with 11 bases between the two germline ends. The CDR3 is CASSLEGRRAFF. The CDR3 DNA follows: TGTGCCAGCAGCTTGGAAGGACGGAGGGCTTTCTTT.

The gene calls are TRBV7-9 and TRBJ2-2; 7 bases line up with TRBD2. CDR1 is SEHNR and CDR2 is FQNEAQ in the germline V gene (reference sequence). Trimming took 1 base from V and 6 from J; bases not matched to a gene: 5. The CDR3 is 15 residues long. The CDR3 DNA sequence: TGTGCCAGCAGCTTAGGAGTACGGGAGGCCGGGGAGCTGTTTTTT. Translation: CASSLGVREAGELFF.